This is a list of T cell receptor beta chains from one sample in a study of human T cells and chemical hapten exposure. From the RACE reads, TCRdb called clonotypes with MiXCR, one entry per CDR3 protein. The sample has just over 80,000 distinct CDR3 sequences, about 10% seen once. The starting material was whole blood, obtained in connection with sensitization to the hapten diphenylcyclopropenone (DPC). The receptors come from a woman aged 45 to 65 with alopecia areata. Some clones in this sample may be carry-over from other donors' samples. CDR3s include the opening cysteine and the closing phenylalanine or tryptophan. The D gene is left open where the match is weak. Only some rows state a clone size, as once, few, many or a class for expanded clones.

clone size: many
CDR3 length: 15
D gene: NA
J gene: TRBJ2-2
V gene: TRBV5-1
CDR3 DNA: TGCGCCAGCAGCTCGGGGGACATCGGCGCCGGGGAGCTGTTTTTT
CDR3 protein: CASSSGDIGAGELFF

clone size: NA
CDR3 length: 16
D gene: TRBD2
J gene: TRBJ2-3
V gene: TRBV12-3/TRBV12-4
CDR3 DNA: TGTGCCAGCAGTTTTTTTGGCGGGAGAAAGGCAGATACGCAGTATTTT
CDR3 protein: CASSFFGGRKADTQYF

clone size: many
CDR3 length: 13
D gene: NA
J gene: TRBJ1-6
V gene: TRBV10-3
CDR3 DNA: TGTGCCATCAGAGCCAGGGGTAATTCACCCCTCCACTTT
CDR3 protein: CAIRARGNSPLHF

clone size: many
CDR3 length: 15
D gene: NA
J gene: TRBJ1-5
V gene: TRBV12-3/TRBV12-4
CDR3 DNA: TGTGCCAGCAGTCGGGACTCTGGTCAGTATCAGCCCCAGCATTTT
CDR3 protein: CASSRDSGQYQPQHF

clone size: few
CDR3 length: 19
D gene: NA
J gene: TRBJ2-3
V gene: TRBV6-4
CDR3 DNA: TGTGCCAGCAGTGAGTCACGCTCACTGAGGAGGGCCTTCGGAGATACGCAGTATTTT
CDR3 protein: CASSESRSLRRAFGDTQYF

clone size: few
CDR3 length: 13
D gene: NA
J gene: TRBJ2-7
V gene: TRBV5-5
CDR3 DNA: TGTGCCAGCAGCCCAAGTGGACTCTACGAGCAGTACTTC
CDR3 protein: CASSPSGLYEQYF

clone size: few
CDR3 length: 16
D gene: NA
J gene: TRBJ2-4
V gene: TRBV20-1
CDR3 DNA: TGCAGTGCTATCAGGGGAGGTCTTCTAGCCAAAAACATTCAGTACTTC
CDR3 protein: CSAIRGGLLAKNIQYF

clone size: few
CDR3 length: 12
D gene: NA
J gene: TRBJ1-1
V gene: TRBV18
CDR3 DNA: TGTGCCACCCAAACCATGAACACTGAAGCTTTCTTT
CDR3 protein: CATQTMNTEAFF

clone size: NA
CDR3 length: 14
D gene: NA
J gene: TRBJ2-7
V gene: TRBV6-2/TRBV6-3
CDR3 DNA: TGTGCCAGCAGGCTGGGCAGCCTCTCCTACGAGCAGTACTTC
CDR3 protein: CASRLGSLSYEQYF

clone size: NA
CDR3 length: 15
D gene: NA
J gene: TRBJ2-5
V gene: TRBV7-8
CDR3 DNA: TGTGCCAGCAGCTTGGGAGGACGCCACACGGAGACCCAGTACTTC
CDR3 protein: CASSLGGRHTETQYF

clone size: many
CDR3 length: 15
D gene: NA
J gene: TRBJ1-5
V gene: TRBV7-8
CDR3 DNA: TGTGCCAGCAGCCCGGACAGTACTAGCAATCAGCCCCAGCATTTT
CDR3 protein: CASSPDSTSNQPQHF

clone size: many
CDR3 length: 16
D gene: NA
J gene: TRBJ1-1
V gene: TRBV29-1
CDR3 DNA: TGCAGCGTTGAAAGGGCAGGGGTTAGGCAAGACACTGAAGCTTTCTTT
CDR3 protein: CSVERAGVRQDTEAFF

clone size: NA
CDR3 length: 15
D gene: NA
J gene: TRBJ2-5
V gene: TRBV24-1
CDR3 DNA: TGTGCCACCAGTGACCCGAGACAGCCCCAAGAGACCCAGTACTTC
CDR3 protein: CATSDPRQPQETQYF

clone size: NA
CDR3 length: 15
D gene: TRBD2
J gene: TRBJ2-7
V gene: TRBV9
CDR3 DNA: TGTGCCAGCAGCGCCAGCGGACTAGCGGACTACGAGCAGTACTTC
CDR3 protein: CASSASGLADYEQYF

clone size: many
CDR3 length: 17
D gene: TRBD2
J gene: TRBJ2-2
V gene: TRBV11-2
CDR3 DNA: TGTGCCAGCAGCTTACGTAGCGGGGGAGCGAACACCGGGGAGCTGTTTTTT
CDR3 protein: CASSLRSGGANTGELFF

clone size: NA
CDR3 length: 11
D gene: NA
J gene: TRBJ2-1
V gene: TRBV20-1
CDR3 DNA: TGCAGTGCAGTAGGGGGCAATGAGCAGTTCTTC
CDR3 protein: CSAVGGNEQFF

clone size: many
CDR3 length: 14
D gene: TRBD1
J gene: TRBJ1-2
V gene: TRBV18
CDR3 DNA: TGTGCCAGCTCACCACTGGACAGGGACTATGGCTACACCTTC
CDR3 protein: CASSPLDRDYGYTF